This T cell receptor (beta chain) was identified during a study of patients with pleural tuberculosis (dated by TCRdb to about 2014). Instrument used: Illumina Genome Analyzer IIx. TCRdb reran the public reads through fastp at Q25 and MiXCR, keeping productive beta chains. Entries that share a CDR3 protein sequence are merged under the most common genes and DNA. Here the sample has 25,000 to 30,000 distinct CDR3 sequences; under 20% occur a single time. The top ten constitute 3.5% of the sample. From the germline V gene (reference sequence), CDR1 is SGHNT and CDR2 is YYREEE. CDR3 length: 15 amino acids, cysteine to phenylalanine. Left in the record is the CDR3 DNA by itself, 45 bases read in frame from the first base. Trimming at the junction amounts to 0 bases on V and 4 bases on J, and the germline ends lie 11 bases apart. Regarding this clonotype: The antigen it binds to is not known. This may be a read error: a much more frequent sequence differs by one nucleotide.

Sequenced input: peripheral blood. Here the chain combines TRBV5-4 and TRBJ2-1, and the D gene may be TRBD1, 6 bases matching. The sequence came from a human donor with pleural tuberculosis. The nucleotide sequence reads as follows: TGTGCCAGCAGCTTGGCGGCAGGGGTGTACAATGAGCAGTTCTTC. It translates to CASSLAAGVYNEQFF.